This T cell receptor (beta chain) was sequenced during a study of radiotherapy plus CTLA-4 blockade in lung cancer. As for the study in general: Objective responses were observed in 15% to 20% of patients, and disease control was achieved by approximately 32%. Study-wide points: There was expansion of tumor-derived TCR clones in blood after radiotherapy plus ipilimumab.

To note about this clone: Its antigen is currently unknown.

Here immunoSEQ multiplex PCR was the method, and the copy in TCRdb shows in-frame clones only, minus some. The sample has tens of thousands of clones; approximately 80% are singletons. It was focal radiation plus CTLA-4 blockade with ipilimumab that patients with chemo-refractory metastatic non-small-cell lung cancer received. Trimming pared 4 bases from V and 6 bases from J, leaving 18 bases between. This CDR3 has 15 residues. The V gene's germline CDR1 is SEHNR and CDR2 FQNEAQ (reference sequence). The material sequenced was peripheral blood, taken from a patient treated with radiotherapy plus ipilimumab. The chain uses TRBV7-9 and TRBJ1-2; TRBD1 might be the D (6 bases). The sequence derives from a human donor with non-small cell lung cancer whose response to radiotherapy plus ipilimumab could not be evaluated. CDR3 residues: CASSSGQSQGNGYTF. For the CDR3, the DNA is TGTGCCAGCAGCTCCGGACAGAGCCAAGGTAATGGCTACACCTTC.